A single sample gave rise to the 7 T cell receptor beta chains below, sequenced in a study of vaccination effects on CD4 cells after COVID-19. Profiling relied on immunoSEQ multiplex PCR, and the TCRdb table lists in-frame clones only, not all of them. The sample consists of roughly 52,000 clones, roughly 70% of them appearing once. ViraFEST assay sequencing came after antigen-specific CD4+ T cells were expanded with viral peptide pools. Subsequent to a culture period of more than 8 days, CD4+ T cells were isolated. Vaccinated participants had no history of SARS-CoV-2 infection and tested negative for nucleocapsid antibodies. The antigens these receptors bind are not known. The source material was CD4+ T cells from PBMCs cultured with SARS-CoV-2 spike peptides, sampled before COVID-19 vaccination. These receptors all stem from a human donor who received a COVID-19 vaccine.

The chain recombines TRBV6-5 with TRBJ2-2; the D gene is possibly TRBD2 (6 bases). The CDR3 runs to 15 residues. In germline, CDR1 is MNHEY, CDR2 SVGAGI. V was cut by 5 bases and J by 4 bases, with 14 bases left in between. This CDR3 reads CASSNGGSRTGELFF. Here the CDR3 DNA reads TGTGCCAGCAGTAATGGGGGGAGTCGCACCGGGGAGCTGTTTTTT.

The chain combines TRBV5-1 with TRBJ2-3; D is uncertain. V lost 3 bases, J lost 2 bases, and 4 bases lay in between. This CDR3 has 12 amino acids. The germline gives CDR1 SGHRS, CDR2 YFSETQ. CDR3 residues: CASSSNTDTQYF. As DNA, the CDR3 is TGCGCCAGCAGCTCGAACACAGATACGCAGTATTTT.

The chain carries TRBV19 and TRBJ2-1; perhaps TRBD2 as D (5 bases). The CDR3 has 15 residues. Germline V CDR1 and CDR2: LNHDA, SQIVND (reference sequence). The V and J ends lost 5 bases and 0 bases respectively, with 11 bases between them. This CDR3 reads CASSREGLSYNEQFF. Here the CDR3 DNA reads TGTGCCAGTAGTCGCGAGGGTCTCTCCTACAATGAGCAGTTCTTC. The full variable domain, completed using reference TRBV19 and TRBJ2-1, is DGGITQSPKYLFRKEGQNVTLSCEQNLNHDAMYWYRQDPGQGLRLIYYSQIVNDFQKGDIAEGYSVSREKKESFPLTVTSAQKNPTAFYLCASSREGLSYNEQFFGPGTRLTVL.

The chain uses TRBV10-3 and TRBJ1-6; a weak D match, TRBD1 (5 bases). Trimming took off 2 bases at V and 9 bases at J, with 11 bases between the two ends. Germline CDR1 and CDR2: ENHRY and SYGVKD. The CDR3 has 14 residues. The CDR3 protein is CAISEGQGTSPLHF. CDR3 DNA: TGTGCCATCAGTGAGGGCCAGGGAACTTCACCCCTCCACTTT.

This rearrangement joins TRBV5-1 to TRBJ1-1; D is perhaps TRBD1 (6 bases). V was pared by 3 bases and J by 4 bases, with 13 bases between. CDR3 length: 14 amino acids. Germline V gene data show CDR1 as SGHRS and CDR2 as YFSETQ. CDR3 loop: CASSSLQGGTEAFF. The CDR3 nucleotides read TGCGCCAGCAGCTCCTTACAGGGTGGCACTGAAGCTTTCTTT.

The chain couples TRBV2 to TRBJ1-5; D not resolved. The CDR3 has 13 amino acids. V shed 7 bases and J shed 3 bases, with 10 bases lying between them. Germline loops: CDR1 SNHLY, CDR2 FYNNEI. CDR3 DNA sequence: TGTGCCAGCAACGACGGGGTCAATCAGCCCCAGCATTTT. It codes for CASNDGVNQPQHF.

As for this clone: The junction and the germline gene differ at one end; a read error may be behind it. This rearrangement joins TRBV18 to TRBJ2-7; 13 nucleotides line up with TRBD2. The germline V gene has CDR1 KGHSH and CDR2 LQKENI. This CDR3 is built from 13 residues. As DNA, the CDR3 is TGTGCCAGCTCACCGGGACTAGCGGGACACGGGGACTTC. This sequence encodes CASSPGLAGHGDF. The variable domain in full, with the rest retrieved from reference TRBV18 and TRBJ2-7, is NAGVMQNPRHLVRRRGQEARLRCSPMKGHSHVYWYRQLPEEGLKFMVYLQKENIIDESGMPKERFSAEFPKEGPSILRIQQVVRGDSAAYFCASSPGLAGHGDFGPGTRLTVT.